This T cell receptor (beta chain) was recovered during a study of type 1 regulatory T cells. Via MiXCR, TCRdb re-called the reads, giving one row per CDR3 protein. Found here are approximately 42,000 distinct CDR3 sequences, 9% to 15% of them singletons; the top ten hold 8% to 10%. As regards this clonotype: Its antigen remains unidentified.

V was cut by 6 bases and J by 3 bases, with 17 bases left in between. CDR3 length: 14 amino acids. In germline, CDR1 is DFQATT, CDR2 SNEGSKA (reference sequence). The specimen sequenced was cultured non-Tr1 T cells, either the whole culture or a sorted T cell fraction (not recorded which). The rearrangement joins TRBV20-1 to TRBJ1-1; D possibly corresponds to TRBD1 (6 bases). This TCR was sampled from a human donor in good health. The CDR3, as DNA: TGCAGTGCCACGCTGGGACACGCGGACACTGAAGCTTTCTTT. Encoded protein: CSATLGHADTEAFF.